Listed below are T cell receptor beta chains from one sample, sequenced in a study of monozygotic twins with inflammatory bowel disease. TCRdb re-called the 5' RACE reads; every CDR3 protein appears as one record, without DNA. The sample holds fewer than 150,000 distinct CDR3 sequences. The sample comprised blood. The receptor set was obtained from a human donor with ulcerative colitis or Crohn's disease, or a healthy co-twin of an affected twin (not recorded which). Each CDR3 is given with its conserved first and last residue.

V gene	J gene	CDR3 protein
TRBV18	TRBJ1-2	CASSPLADYGYTF
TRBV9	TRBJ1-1	CASSRAWGMNTEAIF
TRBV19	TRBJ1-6	CASSRTFNSPLHF
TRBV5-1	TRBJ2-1	CASTEGPRNEQFF
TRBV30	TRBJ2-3	CAWSLREGLADTQYF
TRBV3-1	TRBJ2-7	CASSQLRGGHEQYF
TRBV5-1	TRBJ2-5	CASSSLQGQETQYF
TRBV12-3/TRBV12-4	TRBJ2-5	CASSLRWWTQYF
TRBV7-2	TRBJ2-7	CASSFFTAYEQYF
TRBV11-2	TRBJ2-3	CASSWGQGVTDTQYF